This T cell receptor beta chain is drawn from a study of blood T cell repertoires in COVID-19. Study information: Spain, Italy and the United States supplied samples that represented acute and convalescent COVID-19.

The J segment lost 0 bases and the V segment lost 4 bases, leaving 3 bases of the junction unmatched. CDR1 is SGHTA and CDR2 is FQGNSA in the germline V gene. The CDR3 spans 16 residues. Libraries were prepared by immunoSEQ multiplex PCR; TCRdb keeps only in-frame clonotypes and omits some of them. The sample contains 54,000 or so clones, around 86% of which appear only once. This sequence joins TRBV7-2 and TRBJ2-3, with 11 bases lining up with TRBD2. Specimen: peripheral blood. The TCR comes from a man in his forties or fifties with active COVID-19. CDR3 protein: CASSSRLAGSTDTQYF. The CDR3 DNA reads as TGTGCCAGCAGCTCCCGACTAGCGGGGAGCACAGATACGCAGTATTTT.